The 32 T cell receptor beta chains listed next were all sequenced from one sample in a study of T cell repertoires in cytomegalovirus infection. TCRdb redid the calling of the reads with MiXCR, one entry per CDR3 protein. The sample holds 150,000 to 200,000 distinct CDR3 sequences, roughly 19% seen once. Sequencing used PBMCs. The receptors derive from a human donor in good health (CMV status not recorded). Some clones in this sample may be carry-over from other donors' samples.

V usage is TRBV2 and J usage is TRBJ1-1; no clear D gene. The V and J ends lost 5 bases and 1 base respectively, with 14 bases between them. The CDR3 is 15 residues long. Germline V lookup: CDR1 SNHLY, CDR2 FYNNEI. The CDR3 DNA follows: TGTGCCAGCAGTTTCCAAGGGCTGAAGAACACTGAAGCTTTCTTT. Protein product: CASSFQGLKNTEAFF. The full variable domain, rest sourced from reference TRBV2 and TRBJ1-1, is EPEVTQTPSHQVTQMGQEVILRCVPISNHLYFYWYRQILGQKVEFLVSFYNNEISEKSEIFDDQFSVERPDGSNFTLKIRSTKLEDSAMYFCASSFQGLKNTEAFFGQGTRLTVV.

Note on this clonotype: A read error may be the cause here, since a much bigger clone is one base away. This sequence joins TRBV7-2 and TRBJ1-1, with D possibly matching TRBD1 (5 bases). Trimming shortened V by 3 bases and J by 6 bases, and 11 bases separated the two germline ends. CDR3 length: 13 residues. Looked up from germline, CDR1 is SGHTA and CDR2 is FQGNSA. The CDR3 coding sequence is TGTGCCAGCAGCTTTTCACAGGACGCTGAAGCTTTCTTT. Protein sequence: CASSFSQDAEAFF.

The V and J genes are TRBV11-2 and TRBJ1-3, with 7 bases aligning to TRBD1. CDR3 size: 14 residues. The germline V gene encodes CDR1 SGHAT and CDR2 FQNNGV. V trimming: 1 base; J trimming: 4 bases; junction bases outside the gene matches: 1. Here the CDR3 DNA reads TGTGCCAGCAGCTTAGGGGGACAGGGAAACACCATATATTTT. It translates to CASSLGGQGNTIYF.

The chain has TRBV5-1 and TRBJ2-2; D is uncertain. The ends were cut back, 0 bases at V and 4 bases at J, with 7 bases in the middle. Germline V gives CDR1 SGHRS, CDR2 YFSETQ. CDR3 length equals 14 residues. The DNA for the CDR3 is TGCGCCAGCAGCTTGGAGGTGCCCACCGGGGAGCTGTTTTTT. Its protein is CASSLEVPTGELFF. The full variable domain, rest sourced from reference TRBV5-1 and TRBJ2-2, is KAGVTQTPRYLIKTRGQQVTLSCSPISGHRSVSWYQQTPGQGLQFLFEYFSETQRNKGNFPGRFSGRQFSNSRSEMNVSTLELGDSALYLCASSLEVPTGELFFGEGSRLTVL.

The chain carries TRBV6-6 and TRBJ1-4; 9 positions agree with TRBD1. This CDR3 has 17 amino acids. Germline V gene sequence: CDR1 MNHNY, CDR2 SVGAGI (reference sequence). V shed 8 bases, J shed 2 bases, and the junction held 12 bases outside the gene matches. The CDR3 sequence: CASRGGQGTSTNEKLFF. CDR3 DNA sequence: TGTGCCAGCCGCGGGGGACAGGGAACGTCGACTAATGAAAAACTGTTTTTT.

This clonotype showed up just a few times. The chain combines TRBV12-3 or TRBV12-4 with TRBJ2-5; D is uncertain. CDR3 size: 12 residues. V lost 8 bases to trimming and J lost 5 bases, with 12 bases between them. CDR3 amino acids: CASRIGGETQYF. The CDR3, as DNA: TGTGCCAGCCGGATCGGTGGCGAGACCCAGTACTTC.

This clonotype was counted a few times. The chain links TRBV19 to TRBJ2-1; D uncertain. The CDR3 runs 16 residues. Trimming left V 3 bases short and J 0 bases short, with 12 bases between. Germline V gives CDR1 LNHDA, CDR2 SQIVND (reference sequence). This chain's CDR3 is CASSIRQRSSYNEQFF. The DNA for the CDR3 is TGTGCCAGTAGTATCCGCCAGAGAAGCTCCTACAATGAGCAGTTCTTC.

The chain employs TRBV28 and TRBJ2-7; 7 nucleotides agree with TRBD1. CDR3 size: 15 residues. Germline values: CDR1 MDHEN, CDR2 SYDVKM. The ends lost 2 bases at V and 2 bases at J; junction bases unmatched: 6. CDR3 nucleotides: TGTGCCAGCAGTTTACGAGGGGGCGAAACCTACGAGCAGTACTTC. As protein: CASSLRGGETYEQYF.

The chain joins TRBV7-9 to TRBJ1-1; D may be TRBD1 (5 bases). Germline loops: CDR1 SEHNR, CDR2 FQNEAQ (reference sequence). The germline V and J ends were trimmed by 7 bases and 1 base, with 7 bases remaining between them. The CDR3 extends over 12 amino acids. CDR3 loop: CASTGTNTEAFF. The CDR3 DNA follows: TGTGCCAGCACCGGGACGAACACTGAAGCTTTCTTT.

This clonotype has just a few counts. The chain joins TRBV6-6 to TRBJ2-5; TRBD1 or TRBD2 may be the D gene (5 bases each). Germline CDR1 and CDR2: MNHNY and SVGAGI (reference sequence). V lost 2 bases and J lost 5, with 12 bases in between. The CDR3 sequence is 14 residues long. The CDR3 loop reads CASSYRTGGETQYF. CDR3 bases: TGTGCCAGCAGTTACCGAACAGGCGGGGAGACCCAGTACTTC.

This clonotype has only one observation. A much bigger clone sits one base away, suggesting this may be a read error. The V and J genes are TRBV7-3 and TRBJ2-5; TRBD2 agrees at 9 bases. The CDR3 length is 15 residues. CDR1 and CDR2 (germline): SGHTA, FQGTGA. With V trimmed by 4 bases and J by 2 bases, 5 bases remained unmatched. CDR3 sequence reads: CASSSQRGAQETQYF. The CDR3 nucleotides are TGTGCCAGCAGCTCCCAGCGGGGGGCACAAGAGACCCAGTACTTC.

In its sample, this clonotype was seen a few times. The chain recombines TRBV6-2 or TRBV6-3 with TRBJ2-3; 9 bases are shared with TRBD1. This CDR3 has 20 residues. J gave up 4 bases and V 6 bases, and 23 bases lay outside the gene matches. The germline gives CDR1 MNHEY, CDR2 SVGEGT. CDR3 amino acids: CASSFDLQSGTGLGPDTQYF. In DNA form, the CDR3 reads TGTGCCAGCAGCTTCGATCTCCAATCCGGGACAGGGTTGGGCCCAGATACGCAGTATTTT.

The DNA for the CDR3 is TGTGCCAGCAGTTCGCCCTTCAGGGGATCCCCTGAAGCTTTCTTT. Translating gives CASSSPFRGSPEAFF. The rearrangement joins TRBV28 to TRBJ1-1, with D tentatively TRBD1 (6 bases). The CDR3 sequence is 15 residues long. CDR1 MDHEN and CDR2 SYDVKM come from the germline V gene. V was shortened by 4 bases and J by 6 bases, with 18 bases between the two germline ends.

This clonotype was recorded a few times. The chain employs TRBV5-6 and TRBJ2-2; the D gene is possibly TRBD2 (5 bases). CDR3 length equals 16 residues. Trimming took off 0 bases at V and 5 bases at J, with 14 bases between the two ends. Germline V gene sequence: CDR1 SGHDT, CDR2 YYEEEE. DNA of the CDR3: TGTGCCAGCAGCTTGGTTCCAGGTCGGGGTACCGGGGAGCTGTTTTTT. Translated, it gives CASSLVPGRGTGELFF.

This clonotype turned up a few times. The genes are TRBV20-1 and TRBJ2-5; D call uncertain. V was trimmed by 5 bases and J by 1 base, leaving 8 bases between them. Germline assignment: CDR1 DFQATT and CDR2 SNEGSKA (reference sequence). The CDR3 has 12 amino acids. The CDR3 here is CSAHRLQETQYF. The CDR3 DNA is TGCAGTGCTCACAGACTCCAAGAGACCCAGTACTTC.

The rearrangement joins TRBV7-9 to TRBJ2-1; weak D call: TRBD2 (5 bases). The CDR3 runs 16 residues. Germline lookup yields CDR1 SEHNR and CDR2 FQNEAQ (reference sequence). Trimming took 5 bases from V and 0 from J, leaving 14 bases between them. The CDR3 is CASSHRSGSSYNEQFF. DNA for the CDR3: TGTGCCAGCAGCCACCGGAGCGGTAGCTCCTACAATGAGCAGTTCTTC.

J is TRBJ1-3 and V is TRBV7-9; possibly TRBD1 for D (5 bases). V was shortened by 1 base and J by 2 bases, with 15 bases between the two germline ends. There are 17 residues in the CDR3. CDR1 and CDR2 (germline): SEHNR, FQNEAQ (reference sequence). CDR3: CASSLDVQGPPGNTIYF. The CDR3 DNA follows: TGTGCCAGCAGCTTAGATGTTCAGGGCCCTCCTGGAAACACCATATATTTT.

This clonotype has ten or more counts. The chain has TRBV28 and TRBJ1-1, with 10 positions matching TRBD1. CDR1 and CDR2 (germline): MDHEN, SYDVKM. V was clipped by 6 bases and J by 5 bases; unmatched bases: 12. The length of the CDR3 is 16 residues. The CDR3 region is CASSERLGQGTTEAFF. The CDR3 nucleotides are TGTGCCAGCAGCGAACGTCTGGGACAGGGGACGACTGAAGCTTTCTTT.

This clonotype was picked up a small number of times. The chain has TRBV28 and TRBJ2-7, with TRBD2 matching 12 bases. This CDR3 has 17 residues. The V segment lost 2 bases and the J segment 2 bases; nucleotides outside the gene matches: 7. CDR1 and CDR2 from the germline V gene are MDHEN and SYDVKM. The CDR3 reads CASSLRTSGANTYEQYF. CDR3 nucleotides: TGTGCCAGCAGTTTAAGGACTAGCGGGGCGAATACCTACGAGCAGTACTTC.

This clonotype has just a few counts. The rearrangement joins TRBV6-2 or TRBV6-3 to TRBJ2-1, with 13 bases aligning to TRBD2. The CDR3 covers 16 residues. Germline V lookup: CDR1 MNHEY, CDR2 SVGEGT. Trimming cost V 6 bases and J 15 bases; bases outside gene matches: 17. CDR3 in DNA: TGTGCCAGCAGCCCCCGAAAAGGACTAGCGGGAGTAAAGTCGTTCTTC. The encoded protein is CASSPRKGLAGVKSFF.

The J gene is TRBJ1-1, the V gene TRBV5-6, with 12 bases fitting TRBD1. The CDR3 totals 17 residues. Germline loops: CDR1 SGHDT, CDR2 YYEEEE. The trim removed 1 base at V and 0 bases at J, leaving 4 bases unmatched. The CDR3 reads CASSLRGTGGLNTEAFF. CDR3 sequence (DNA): TGTGCCAGCAGCTTGAGGGGGACAGGGGGCCTGAACACTGAAGCTTTCTTT.

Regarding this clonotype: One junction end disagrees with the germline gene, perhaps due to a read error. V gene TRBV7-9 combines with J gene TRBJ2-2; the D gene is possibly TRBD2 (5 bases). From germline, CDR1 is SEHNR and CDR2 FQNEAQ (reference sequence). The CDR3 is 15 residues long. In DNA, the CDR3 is TGTGCCAGCAGCTTTGAGGGATTACGGACCGGGGAGCAGTTTTTT. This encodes CASSFEGLRTGEQFF.

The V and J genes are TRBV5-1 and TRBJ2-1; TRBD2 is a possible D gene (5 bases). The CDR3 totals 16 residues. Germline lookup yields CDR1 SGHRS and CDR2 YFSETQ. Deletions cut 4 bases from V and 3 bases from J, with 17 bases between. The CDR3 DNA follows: TGCGCCAGCAGCCTCAGCCGACTACATAACTACAATGAGCAGTTCTTC. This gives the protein CASSLSRLHNYNEQFF.

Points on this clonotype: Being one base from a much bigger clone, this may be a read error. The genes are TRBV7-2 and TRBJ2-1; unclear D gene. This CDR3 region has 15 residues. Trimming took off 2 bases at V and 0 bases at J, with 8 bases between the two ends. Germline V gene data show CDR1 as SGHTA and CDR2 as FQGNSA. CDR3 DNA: TGTGCCAGCAGCTTATGGGGAAGCTCCTACAATGAGCAGTTCTTC. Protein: CASSLWGSSYNEQFF.

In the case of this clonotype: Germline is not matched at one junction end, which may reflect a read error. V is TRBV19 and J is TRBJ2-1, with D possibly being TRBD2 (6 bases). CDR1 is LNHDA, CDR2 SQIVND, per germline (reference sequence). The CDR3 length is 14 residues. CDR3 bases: TGTACCAGTAGTATAGGCGGGGATTACAATGAGCAGTTCTTC. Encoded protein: CTSSIGGDYNEQFF.

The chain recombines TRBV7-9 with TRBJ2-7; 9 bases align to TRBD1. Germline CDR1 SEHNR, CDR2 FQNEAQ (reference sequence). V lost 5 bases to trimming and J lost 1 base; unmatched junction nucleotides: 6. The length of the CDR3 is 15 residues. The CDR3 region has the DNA TGTGCCAGCAGCCGAGGACAGGGGATTTCCTACGAGCAGTACTTC. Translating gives CASSRGQGISYEQYF.

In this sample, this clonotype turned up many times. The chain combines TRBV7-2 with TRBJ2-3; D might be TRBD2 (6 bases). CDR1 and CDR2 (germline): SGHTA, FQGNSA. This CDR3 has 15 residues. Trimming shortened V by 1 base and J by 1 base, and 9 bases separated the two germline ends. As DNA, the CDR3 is TGTGCCAGCAGCTTAGGACTAGGAGGCACAGATACGCAGTATTTT. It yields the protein CASSLGLGGTDTQYF.

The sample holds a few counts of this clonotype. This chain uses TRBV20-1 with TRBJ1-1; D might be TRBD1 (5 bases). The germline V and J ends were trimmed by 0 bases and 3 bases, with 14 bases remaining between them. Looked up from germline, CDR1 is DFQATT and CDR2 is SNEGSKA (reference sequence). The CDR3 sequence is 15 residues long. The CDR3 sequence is CSARDPGQGYTEAFF. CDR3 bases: TGCAGTGCTAGAGACCCTGGGCAGGGTTACACTGAAGCTTTCTTT.

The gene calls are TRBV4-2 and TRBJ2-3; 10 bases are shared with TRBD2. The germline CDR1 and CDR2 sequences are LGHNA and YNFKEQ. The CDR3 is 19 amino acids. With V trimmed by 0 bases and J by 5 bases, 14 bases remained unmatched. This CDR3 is CASSQEGSTSGGARDTQYF. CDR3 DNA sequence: TGTGCCAGCAGCCAAGAAGGGAGTACCAGCGGGGGGGCCAGAGATACGCAGTATTTT.

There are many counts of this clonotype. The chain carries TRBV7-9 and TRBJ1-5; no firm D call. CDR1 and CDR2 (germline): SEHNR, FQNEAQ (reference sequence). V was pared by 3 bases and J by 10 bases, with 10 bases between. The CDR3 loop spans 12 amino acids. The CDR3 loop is CASSLEEGPQHF. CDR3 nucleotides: TGTGCCAGCAGCTTGGAGGAGGGACCCCAGCATTTT.

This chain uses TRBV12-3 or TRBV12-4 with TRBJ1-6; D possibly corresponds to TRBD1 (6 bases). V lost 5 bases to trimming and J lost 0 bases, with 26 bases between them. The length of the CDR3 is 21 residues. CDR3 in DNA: TGTGCCAGCAGTCACCGAGTCTCAGGGACATCAGCTAGCTCCTATAATTCACCCCTCCACTTT. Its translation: CASSHRVSGTSASSYNSPLHF.

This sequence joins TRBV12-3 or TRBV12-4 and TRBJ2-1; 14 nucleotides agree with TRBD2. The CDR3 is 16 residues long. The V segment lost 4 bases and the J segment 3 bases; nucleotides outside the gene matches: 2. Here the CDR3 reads CASSSTSGGDYNEQFF. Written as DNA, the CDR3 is TGTGCCAGCAGTTCGACTAGCGGGGGGGACTACAATGAGCAGTTCTTC.